Presented here are 21 T cell receptor beta chains from one specimen sequenced in a study of shared T cell receptors in the human thymus. Generated by immunoSEQ multiplex PCR, the TCRdb table keeps only in-frame clones and is missing some. The top ten hold approximately 0.01% of the sample, which has around 730,000 clones, over 75% seen once. The data were also submitted as part of a second study, on human thymus T cells.

Sequencing was performed on thymocytes. The origin of the receptors is a girl under three years old with a congenital heart defect.

The rearrangement uses TRBV9 and TRBJ1-2; 9 nucleotides agree with TRBD1. The CDR3 runs 15 residues. The V and J ends lost 2 bases and 3 bases, in that order; junction bases with no gene match: 5. Germline V gene data show CDR1 as SGDLS and CDR2 as YYNGEE. CDR3: CASSVNRGPHYGYTF. CDR3 nucleotide sequence: TGTGCCAGCAGCGTTAACAGGGGGCCCCACTATGGCTACACCTTC.

This CDR3 reads CASSFALGRDTGELFF. The CDR3 DNA reads TGTGCCAGCAGTTTTGCTCTGGGGAGGGACACCGGGGAGCTGTTTTTT. The genes are TRBV28 and TRBJ2-2, with 7 bases that match TRBD2. This CDR3 has 16 residues. Trimming cost V 3 bases and J 3 bases; bases outside gene matches: 7. Per germline, CDR1 MDHEN and CDR2 SYDVKM. The complete variable domain, with remaining parts taken from reference TRBV28 and TRBJ2-2, reads DVKVTQSSRYLVKRTGEKVFLECVQDMDHENMFWYRQDPGLGLRLIYFSYDVKMKEKGDIPEGYSVSREKKERFSLILESASTNQTSMYLCASSFALGRDTGELFFGEGSRLTVL.

The chain is built from TRBV7-9 and TRBJ1-6, with 7 bases matching TRBD1. V was pared by 4 bases and J by 5 bases, with 2 bases of the junction left unmatched. CDR1 SEHNR and CDR2 FQNEAQ come from the germline V gene (reference sequence). This CDR3 comprises 14 residues. The CDR3 protein is CASSSGQHNSPLHF. For the CDR3, the DNA is TGTGCCAGCAGCTCGGGACAGCATAATTCACCCCTCCACTTT.

This clone turned up a few times. This chain joins TRBV10-3 and TRBJ1-2; D is unclear. The CDR3 is 12 residues long. CDR1 and CDR2 from the germline V gene are ENHRY and SYGVKD. Trimming took off 4 bases at V and 3 bases at J, with 6 bases between the two ends. CDR3 sequence: CAISGTHYGYTF. CDR3 nucleotides: TGTGCCATCAGTGGCACTCACTATGGCTACACCTTC.

V usage is TRBV18 and J usage is TRBJ1-6; tentative D call: TRBD1 (5 bases). The CDR3 loop spans 14 amino acids. CDR1 KGHSH and CDR2 LQKENI come from the germline V gene. V was cut by 8 bases and J by 10 bases, with 18 bases left in between. The CDR3 sequence: CASRSGTKGSPLHF. CDR3 bases: TGTGCCAGCCGTAGCGGGACGAAGGGGTCACCCCTCCACTTT.

This rearrangement joins TRBV2 to TRBJ1-1; D not resolved. The CDR3 sequence is 15 residues long. The V gene's germline CDR1 is SNHLY and CDR2 FYNNEI. Trimming left V 4 bases short and J 3 bases short, with 15 bases between. In DNA form, the CDR3 reads TGTGCCAGCAGTGTTCTTCCCCCCTCCTACACTGAAGCTTTCTTT. It encodes CASSVLPPSYTEAFF.

The gene calls are TRBV21-1 and TRBJ1-3; the DNA was not compared with TRBD1, the D call given in the table. TRBV21-1 is annotated as a pseudogene. The CDR3 has 18 residues. CDR3 sequence (DNA): TGTGCCAGCAGCATCCATCCTCACAGAAAAACCTCTGGAAACACCATATATTTT. Translation gives CASSIHPHRKTSGNTIYF.

The rearrangement joins TRBV7-2 to TRBJ2-1, with 10 bases aligning to TRBD2. The V segment lost 6 bases and the J segment 0 bases; nucleotides outside the gene matches: 2. This CDR3 is built from 15 residues. The germline CDR1 and CDR2 sequences are SGHTA and FQGNSA. The CDR3 region has the DNA TGTGCCAGCAGTCTAGCGGGGGTCTCCTACAATGAGCAGTTCTTC. It codes for CASSLAGVSYNEQFF.

This chain connects TRBV4-3 to TRBJ2-1; 9 bases match TRBD2. The CDR3 is 17 amino acids. Germline V gene data show CDR1 as LGHNA and CDR2 as YSLEER. Losses at the gene ends were 4 bases for V and 4 bases for J; bases not matched to a gene: 11. The CDR3 sequence is CASSRKSLAGIYNEQFF. CDR3 in DNA: TGCGCCAGCAGCCGCAAGTCCCTAGCGGGGATTTACAATGAGCAGTTCTTC.

The rearrangement links TRBV30 to TRBJ2-5, with a possible D match to TRBD2 (7 bases). The length of the CDR3 is 14 residues. Germline lookup yields CDR1 GTSNPN and CDR2 SVGIG (reference sequence). V was shortened by 5 bases and J by 4 bases, with 17 bases between the two germline ends. The CDR3 here is CAWGRGGLVETQYF. As DNA, the CDR3 is TGTGCCTGGGGTAGGGGGGGGCTGGTAGAGACCCAGTACTTC.

The rearrangement links TRBV10-3 to TRBJ1-5; D unresolved. Germline-derived CDR1 and CDR2 are ENHRY and SYGVKD. Trimming shortened V by 2 bases and J by 0 bases, and 11 bases separated the two germline ends. The CDR3 has 16 amino acids. The CDR3, as DNA: TGTGCCATCAGTGAGCTCGGTTATCCTAGCAATCAGCCCCAGCATTTT. It yields the protein CAISELGYPSNQPQHF.

V usage is TRBV6-6 and J usage is TRBJ1-2, with 7 positions matching TRBD1. The V and J ends lost 2 bases and 12 bases, in that order; junction bases with no gene match: 3. CDR1 and CDR2 from the germline V gene are MNHNY and SVGAGI (reference sequence). This CDR3 spans 11 amino acids. In DNA form, the CDR3 reads TGTGCCAGCAGTTACGACAGGGTTCACACCTTC. The encoded protein is CASSYDRVHTF.

This clone is a singleton in its sample. The J gene is TRBJ2-5, the V gene TRBV25-1; TRBD2 aligns across 7 bases. After removal of 0 bases from V and 5 bases from J, the junction contained 6 bases not matched to a gene. The CDR3 spans 15 residues. The germline V gene has CDR1 MGHDK and CDR2 SYGVNS. The CDR3 nucleotides are TGTGCCAGCAGTGAATACGAGACTAGCCGGGAGACCCAGTACTTC. It translates to CASSEYETSRETQYF.

The rearrangement uses TRBV5-1 and TRBJ2-5, with TRBD2 matching 16 bases. The CDR3 consists of 19 residues. V trimming: 2 bases; J trimming: 4 bases; junction bases outside the gene matches: 11. The germline CDR1 and CDR2 sequences are SGHRS and YFSETQ. The CDR3 loop reads CASSLRTPGLAGGGETQYF. The CDR3 DNA sequence: TGCGCCAGCAGCTTAAGAACTCCGGGACTAGCGGGGGGGGGAGAGACCCAGTACTTC.

The rearrangement uses TRBV5-1 and TRBJ2-3; 8 positions agree with TRBD2. V shed 6 bases and J 7 bases; nucleotides not matched to a gene: 7. This CDR3 comprises 13 residues. The germline V gene encodes CDR1 SGHRS and CDR2 YFSETQ. CDR3 nucleotides: TGCGCCAGCAAGCGGGGGCGCCGGAATACGCAGTATTTT. Amino acids: CASKRGRRNTQYF.

Only one count was recorded for this clone. The rearrangement uses TRBV6-5 and TRBJ1-2; D not resolved. Between the trimmed V and J ends, which lost 4 bases and 6 bases, there was a span of 15 bases. The CDR3 runs 14 residues. The V gene's germline CDR1 is MNHEY and CDR2 SVGAGI. CDR3 DNA sequence: TGTGCCAGCAGTTCAGGTCCTACCCGTGATGGCTACACCTTC. It translates to CASSSGPTRDGYTF.

The chain uses TRBV6-6 and TRBJ2-7; D may be TRBD1 (6 bases). The CDR3 loop spans 15 amino acids. Deletions cut 8 bases from V and 2 bases from J, with 19 bases between. Germline V gene sequence: CDR1 MNHNY, CDR2 SVGAGI (reference sequence). CDR3 in DNA: TGTGCCAGCCAAAGTTACGGGACATATCCCTACGAGCAGTACTTC. This gives the protein CASQSYGTYPYEQYF.

The chain uses TRBV25-1 and TRBJ2-7; D may be TRBD2 (6 bases). V was clipped by 8 bases and J by 2 bases, with 13 bases between them. Germline V gene sequence: CDR1 MGHDK, CDR2 SYGVNS. The CDR3 length is 13 residues. This CDR3 reads CASGGVGPYEQYF. DNA for the CDR3: TGTGCCAGCGGAGGGGTGGGGCCCTACGAGCAGTACTTC.

This chain connects TRBV7-2 to TRBJ2-5; 12 positions agree with TRBD1. The CDR3 is 16 residues long. Per germline, CDR1 SGHTA and CDR2 FQGNSA. The ends lost 8 bases at V and 4 bases at J; junction bases unmatched: 11. The CDR3 reads CASQGGQGALLETQYF. The CDR3 bases are TGTGCCAGCCAAGGGGGACAGGGGGCGCTTCTAGAGACCCAGTACTTC.

The V and J genes are TRBV11-2 and TRBJ2-7, with TRBD1 matching over 7 bases. Germline V lookup: CDR1 SGHAT, CDR2 FQNNGV. J lost 2 bases, V lost 5 bases, and 18 bases had no gene match. The CDR3 consists of 18 residues. CDR3 region: CASSGDRVDPGRTYEQYF. CDR3 DNA sequence: TGTGCCAGCAGCGGGGACAGAGTAGATCCCGGACGTACCTACGAGCAGTACTTC.

About this clone itself: Within the sample, other DNA sequences also encode this same CDR3. V is TRBV5-4 and J is TRBJ2-7; 7 bases are shared with TRBD1. V trimming: 0 bases; J trimming: 4 bases; junction bases outside the gene matches: 1. This CDR3 contains 13 residues. Germline V gene sequence: CDR1 SGHNT, CDR2 YYREEE (reference sequence). For the CDR3, the DNA is TGTGCCAGCAGCTTGGGGACAGGTTACGAGCAGTACTTC. It is translated as CASSLGTGYEQYF.